This entry is about one TCR beta chain. What it binds is not known. The sample is drawn from a study of T cell repertoires in cytomegalovirus infection. Study in general: Matching HLA type and CMV infection were both indicated by public TCR beta signatures. Study-wide results and caveats: The ex vivo response showed dominance by HLA-C-restricted CMV-specific TCR beta clonotypes.

This CDR3 comprises 15 residues. CDR1 LNHDA and CDR2 SQIVND come from the germline V gene (reference sequence). Between the trimmed V and J ends, which lost 4 bases and 4 bases, there was a span of 15 bases. In TCRdb, the reads were re-called with MiXCR into one record per CDR3 protein. Among around 110,000 distinct CDR3 sequences listed, around 9.1% were seen once. The chain joins TRBV19 to TRBJ2-3; D is ambiguous. The sequenced sample consisted of PBMCs, sequenced either directly or after in vitro stimulation (not recorded which). This receptor was identified in a human donor in good health (CMV status not recorded). Some clones in this sample may be carry-over from other donors' samples. In DNA form, the CDR3 reads TGTGCCAGTAGTAAGGTGGTGCCCCCCGCAGATACGCAGTATTTT. This gives the protein CASSKVVPPADTQYF.